The 8 T cell receptor beta chains given below trace back to one sample, sequenced in a study of radiation and T cells in renal cell carcinoma. Only in-frame clones appear in the TCRdb table, and some are missing; sequencing was by immunoSEQ multiplex PCR. The sample holds under 200,000 clones, 88% seen once. Regarding time point: blood 4 weeks post-SBRT, at nephrectomy. Stated treatment: 15 Gy SBRT to primary tumor, nephrectomy 4 weeks later. The sample consisted of blood, taken from a patient whose treatment included radiotherapy and nephrectomy. The receptors were gathered from a woman aged 45-59 years with renal cell carcinoma.

In the case of this clone: One end of the junction is discordant with germline, which a read error may explain. CDR3 nucleotide sequence: TGTGCCAGCAGTTCGACAGGGGGCTCGGGCACTGAAACTTTCTTT. This encodes CASSSTGGSGTETFF. The rearrangement links TRBV6-5 to TRBJ1-1, with 10 positions matching TRBD1. The CDR3 spans 15 residues. Looked up from germline, CDR1 is MNHEY and CDR2 is SVGAGI.

The rearrangement joins TRBV9 to TRBJ2-1, with 10 bases aligning to TRBD1. The CDR3 is made up of 14 amino acids. Germline assignment: CDR1 SGDLS and CDR2 YYNGEE. V lost 4 bases to trimming and J lost 6 bases; unmatched junction nucleotides: 4. The chain's CDR3 is CASSPGQGFNEQFF. The CDR3 DNA reads as TGTGCCAGCAGCCCGGGACAGGGGTTCAATGAGCAGTTCTTC.

The rearrangement uses TRBV14 and TRBJ2-2, with a weak D call TRBD2 (5 bases). The CDR3 consists of 13 residues. The V gene's germline CDR1 is SGHDN and CDR2 FVKESK. The V end lost 3 bases, the J end lost 4 bases, and 6 bases lay between the germline ends. CDR3 residues: CASSQRATGELFF. The DNA for the CDR3 is TGTGCCAGCAGCCAGAGGGCCACCGGGGAGCTGTTTTTT.

This chain connects TRBV6-6 to TRBJ1-2; tentatively, D is TRBD1 (5 bases). The CDR3 loop spans 12 amino acids. In germline, CDR1 is MNHNY, CDR2 SVGAGI (reference sequence). The ends were cut back, 4 bases at V and 8 bases at J, with 11 bases in the middle. The CDR3 DNA reads as TGTGCCAGCAGTTTTAGGGGTTACGGCTACACCTTC. It translates to CASSFRGYGYTF.

The V call is TRBV29-1, the J call TRBJ2-3; a possible D gene is TRBD2 (5 bases). This CDR3 region has 13 residues. Trimming cost V 7 bases and J 4 bases, with 15 bases left between them. In germline, CDR1 is SQVTM, CDR2 ANQGSEA. Here the CDR3 DNA reads TGCAGCGAAACTAGTACCGGCGCAGATACGCAGTATTTT. Encoded protein: CSETSTGADTQYF.

This chain joins TRBV7-9 and TRBJ2-1; 10 positions match TRBD2. The CDR3 has 13 amino acids. The trim removed 3 bases at V and 16 bases at J, leaving 9 bases unmatched. Germline V gives CDR1 SEHNR, CDR2 FQNEAQ (reference sequence). CDR3 region: CASSLSAGGASFF. CDR3 bases: TGTGCCAGCAGCTTGTCAGCGGGGGGGGCCTCATTCTTC.

This chain joins TRBV6-6 and TRBJ2-5; possible D gene TRBD2, 6 bases. Trimming left V 2 bases short and J 5 bases short, with 12 bases between. This CDR3 region has 14 residues. The V gene's germline CDR1 is MNHNY and CDR2 SVGAGI (reference sequence). CDR3 DNA sequence: TGTGCCAGCAGTTACGAAAGGCTAGCGGAGACCCAGTACTTC. Amino acid sequence: CASSYERLAETQYF.

This chain uses TRBV10-1 with TRBJ2-7; D is ambiguous. Trimming removed 5 bases from V and 6 bases from J, with 8 bases in between. This CDR3 region has 11 residues. Germline CDR1 is WNHNN and CDR2 is SYGVQD (reference sequence). This CDR3 is CASSTGSEQYF. For the CDR3, the DNA is TGCGCCAGCAGTACTGGTTCCGAGCAGTACTTC.